This TCR beta chain was sequenced for a study of patients and donors after allogeneic stem cell transplantation. Each CDR3 protein gets one entry after TCRdb re-called the RT-PCR reads with MiXCR. The sample contains roughly 960,000 distinct CDR3 sequences, about a sixth of which appear only once. In this sample, this clonotype turned up a few times. CDR1 SQVTM and CDR2 ANQGSEA come from the germline V gene. Between the trimmed V and J ends, which lost 5 bases and 0 bases, there was a span of 16 bases. The CDR3 extends over 15 amino acids. J is TRBJ1-1 and V is TRBV29-1, with D possibly matching TRBD1 (5 bases). The receptor comes from a human donor who was either an allogeneic HSCT recipient or a stem cell or donor lymphocyte infusion donor (not recorded which). It is not recorded whose cells these are; they may come from a transplant donor. The specimen was blood, either unsorted or a sorted T cell fraction (not recorded which). The DNA of the CDR3 is TGCAGCGTTCGAGGCGCAGGGTCTGTGAACACTGAAGCTTTCTTT. Amino acid sequence: CSVRGAGSVNTEAFF.